The 18 T cell receptor beta chains below come from one sample, sequenced in a study of blood T cell repertoires in COVID-19. Some clones are missing from TCRdb's copy, which holds only in-frame ones; the method was immunoSEQ multiplex PCR. The sample contains some 200,000 clones, about 81% of which appear only once. The source material was PBMCs or T cells enriched from blood (not recorded which). Receptors originate from a man aged 35 to 55 who had recovered from COVID-19.

This clone was seen a single time. The junction does not match germline at one end; this may be a read error. The chain employs TRBV5-1 and TRBJ2-2; 7 nucleotides align to TRBD1. The germline CDR1 and CDR2 sequences are SGHRS and YFSETQ. The CDR3 runs 15 residues. CDR3 sequence (DNA): TGCGTCAGCAGCTTAACAGGGGTTCAGTCCGGGGAGCTGTTTTTT. Its protein is CVSSLTGVQSGELFF.

CDR3 loop: CSVLGERELFF. CDR3 DNA: TGCAGCGTCCTCGGGGAGCGGGAGCTGTTTTTT. The chain is built from TRBV29-1 and TRBJ2-2, with D maybe TRBD2 (5 bases). Trimming took off 6 bases at V and 9 bases at J, with 11 bases between the two ends. This CDR3 is 11 amino acids long. In germline, CDR1 is SQVTM, CDR2 ANQGSEA.

The rearrangement joins TRBV5-1 to TRBJ1-1; D gene ambiguous. The ends were cut back, 1 base at V and 1 base at J, with 11 bases in the middle. The CDR3 runs 15 residues. The germline V gene encodes CDR1 SGHRS and CDR2 YFSETQ. CDR3 DNA: TGCGCCAGCAGCTTGAGTACTTACAGGAACACTGAAGCTTTCTTT. As protein: CASSLSTYRNTEAFF.

There are a few counts of this clone. V usage is TRBV3-1 (or the pseudogene TRBV3-2) and J usage is TRBJ1-3; perhaps TRBD1 as D (5 bases). CDR1 is LGHDT and CDR2 is YNNKEL in the germline V gene (reference sequence). CDR3 size: 14 residues. V was trimmed by 6 bases and J by 0 bases, leaving 9 bases between them. Here the CDR3 reads CASRPGSSGNTIYF. The CDR3 nucleotides are TGTGCCAGCAGACCAGGGTCCTCTGGAAACACCATATATTTT.

A remark on this clone: Germline is not matched at one junction end, which may reflect a read error. The chain combines TRBV30 with TRBJ1-2; 8 positions agree with TRBD1. This CDR3 region has 15 residues. CDR1 and CDR2 from the germline V gene are GTSNPN and SVGIG (reference sequence). The CDR3 sequence is CAWSNPGQANYDYTF. The DNA for the CDR3 is TGTGCCTGGAGTAACCCGGGACAGGCCAACTATGACTACACCTTC.

J is TRBJ2-3 and V is TRBV7-6, with TRBD2 identical over 7 bases. The CDR3 contains 15 residues. Germline V gene lookup returns CDR1 SGHVS and CDR2 FNYEAQ. Trimming took 2 bases from V and 4 from J; bases not matched to a gene: 6. The CDR3 bases are TGTGCCAGCAGCTTAAGGGGCCTAGCGGCAGATACGCAGTATTTT. Protein product: CASSLRGLAADTQYF.

A single count supports this clone. CDR3 nucleotide sequence: TGTGCCGTATCAGGGGGCAGAGGAGTCTACGAGCAGTACTTC. This gives the protein CAVSGGRGVYEQYF. The chain employs TRBV6-5 and TRBJ2-7; TRBD1 matches 8 bases. Unmatched junction bases numbered 12, after V lost 11 bases and J lost 3 bases. The length of the CDR3 is 14 residues. Germline-derived CDR1 and CDR2 are MNHEY and SVGAGI.

The chain employs TRBV5-1 and TRBJ1-1; D may be TRBD1 (6 bases). The germline V and J ends were trimmed by 4 bases and 2 bases, with 18 bases remaining between them. Germline assignment: CDR1 SGHRS and CDR2 YFSETQ. The CDR3 contains 16 residues. CDR3 in amino acids: CASSRGGAVVNTEAFF. As DNA, the CDR3 is TGCGCCAGCAGCAGAGGGGGGGCGGTGGTAAACACTGAAGCTTTCTTT. Complete variable domain (other parts from reference TRBV5-1 and TRBJ1-1): KAGVTQTPRYLIKTRGQQVTLSCSPISGHRSVSWYQQTPGQGLQFLFEYFSETQRNKGNFPGRFSGRQFSNSRSEMNVSTLELGDSALYLCASSRGGAVVNTEAFFGQGTRLTVV.

This clone was picked up a small number of times. The chain joins TRBV3-1 (or the pseudogene TRBV3-2) to TRBJ2-5, with D possibly TRBD2 on 6 matching bases. V lost 0 bases, J lost 7 bases, and 12 bases lay in between. CDR3 length equals 14 residues. Germline-derived CDR1 and CDR2 are LGHDT and YNNKEL (reference sequence). The CDR3 DNA sequence: TGTGCCAGCAGCCAAGATCCATCCGGGGGGACCCAGTACTTC. Translating it yields CASSQDPSGGTQYF.

This rearrangement joins TRBV29-1 to TRBJ2-7; 9 bases map to TRBD1. Germline V gene lookup returns CDR1 SQVTM and CDR2 ANQGSEA. The J segment lost 1 base and the V segment lost 7 bases, leaving 2 bases of the junction unmatched. The CDR3 spans 12 residues. CDR3 loop: CSAGTGSYEQYF. CDR3 sequence (DNA): TGCAGCGCCGGGACAGGGTCCTACGAGCAGTACTTC.

The V call is TRBV7-8, the J call TRBJ1-5, with TRBD1 matching over 10 bases. Trimming cost V 3 bases and J 6 bases; bases outside gene matches: 5. The CDR3 length is 15 residues. Germline CDR1 is SGHVS and CDR2 is FQNEAQ. The CDR3 DNA reads as TGTGCCAGCAGCTTCCGAGACAGGGGGCTTCAGCCCCAGCATTTT. As protein: CASSFRDRGLQPQHF. The full variable domain, with the rest looked up from reference TRBV7-8 and TRBJ1-5, is GAGVSQSPRYKVAKRGQDVALRCDPISGHVSLFWYQQALGQGPEFLTYFQNEAQLDKSGLPSDRFFAERPEGSVSTLKIQRTQQEDSAVYLCASSFRDRGLQPQHFGDGTRLSIL.

CDR3 loop: CASSWGTVFGGHTEAFF. CDR3 coding DNA: TGTGCCAGCAGCTGGGGGACAGTCTTTGGGGGCCACACTGAAGCTTTCTTT. This rearrangement joins TRBV5-8 to TRBJ1-1, with 7 bases that match TRBD1. CDR1 is SGHTS, CDR2 YDEGEE, per germline. The junction had 14 bases not matched to a gene; V was cut back by 3 bases and J by 3 bases. The CDR3 is 17 amino acids.

The gene calls are TRBV24-1 and TRBJ1-5, with 10 bases identical to TRBD1. This CDR3 contains 16 residues. Looked up from germline, CDR1 is KGHDR and CDR2 is SFDVKD. The J segment lost 5 bases and the V segment lost 4 bases, leaving 7 bases of the junction unmatched. CDR3 protein: CATSEGTGTGDQPQHF. The CDR3 nucleotides read TGTGCCACCAGTGAGGGAACCGGGACAGGGGATCAGCCCCAGCATTTT.

The J gene is TRBJ1-1, the V gene TRBV6-6; 9 bases fit TRBD1. CDR3 length: 15 amino acids. Germline CDR1 and CDR2: MNHNY and SVGAGI (reference sequence). Trimming at V came to 0 bases and at J to 4 bases, leaving 3 bases not matched to a gene. CDR3 in amino acids: CASSYSTGGSTEAFF. The CDR3 coding sequence is TGTGCCAGCAGTTACTCGACAGGGGGTTCCACTGAAGCTTTCTTT.

The chain combines TRBV12-3 or TRBV12-4 with TRBJ2-2, with D tentatively TRBD1 (5 bases). The CDR3 extends over 13 amino acids. The V end was cut by 7 bases, the J end by 4 bases, with 10 bases between. The CDR3 nucleotides read TGTGCCAGCAAGTCCCAGGGCACCGGGGAGCTGTTTTTT. Protein: CASKSQGTGELFF.

This clone was recorded only once. This chain joins TRBV30 and TRBJ2-3; 11 bases fit TRBD1. There are 16 residues in the CDR3. V was clipped by 2 bases and J by 0 bases; unmatched bases: 4. CDR1 is GTSNPN, CDR2 SVGIG, per germline (reference sequence). In DNA form, the CDR3 reads TGTGCCTGGAGTTCCGGACAGGGGGCAAGCACAGATACGCAGTATTTT. Amino acid sequence: CAWSSGQGASTDTQYF.

The rearrangement uses TRBV7-9 and TRBJ1-3; D not certain. The V gene's germline CDR1 is SEHNR and CDR2 FQNEAQ (reference sequence). The V end was cut by 4 bases, the J end by 6 bases, with 7 bases between. This CDR3 is 12 amino acids long. CDR3 protein: CASSSILNTIYF. As DNA, the CDR3 is TGTGCCAGCAGCTCTATACTAAACACCATATATTTT. Full variable domain (remainder filled in from reference TRBV7-9 and TRBJ1-3): DTGVSQNPRHKITKRGQNVTFRCDPISEHNRLYWYRQTLGQGPEFLTYFQNEAQLEKSRLLSDRFSAERPKGSFSTLEIQRTEQGDSAMYLCASSSILNTIYFGEGSWLTVV.

This chain links TRBV18 with TRBJ1-2; 9 nucleotides align to TRBD1. From germline, CDR1 is KGHSH and CDR2 LQKENI. V lost 3 bases, J lost 5 bases, and 7 bases stayed unmatched. This CDR3 has 15 amino acids. CDR3 amino acids: CASSPTGQGIYGYTF. The CDR3 nucleotides are TGTGCCAGCTCACCTACTGGACAGGGGATTTATGGCTACACCTTC.